This entry describes one T cell receptor (beta chain). The germline CDR1 and CDR2 sequences are KGHDR and SFDVKD. This CDR3 spans 14 amino acids. V was cut by 2 bases and J by 6 bases, with 9 bases left in between. The entry originates in a study of identical twins. A universal primer site was created by template switching, with the cDNA bearing unique molecular identifiers. TCRdb used MiXCR to reprocess the 5' RACE reads, holding one entry per CDR3 protein. This table holds around 530,000 distinct CDR3 sequences, approximately 14% found once. These data also formed part of another study, on yellow fever vaccine responses in identical twins.

The chain links TRBV24-1 to TRBJ2-2; D tentatively fits TRBD1 or TRBD2 (5 bases each). Sequenced sample: CD4+ T cells sorted from blood. This TCR was recovered from a woman between 18 and 30 years old in good health. This CDR3 reads CATSDSGTSGELFF. The CDR3 DNA reads as TGTGCCACCAGTGATTCGGGGACCTCCGGGGAGCTGTTTTTT.